These T cell receptor beta chains were read from a single sample in a study of T-cell memory formation after mild COVID-19. Via MiXCR, TCRdb re-called the 5' RACE reads, giving one row per CDR3 protein. This sample carries fewer than 95,000 distinct CDR3 sequences, around 15% of them seen once, and the ten largest clones take roughly two fifths. What was sequenced was PBMCs or a T cell subset sorted from them (not recorded which). These receptors originate from a man between 18 and 29 years old who had mild COVID-19 (a few samples of this study predate the infection). Cell type and time point are not known. Both conserved end residues are part of each CDR3. D genes are given only for firm matches. Only part of the rows carry a size: once, few, many, or a class if the clone is expanded.

v_call,j_call,d_call,clone_size,cdr3_aa,cdr3_nt
TRBV20-1,TRBJ1-2,NA,NA,CSARDGQRTNYGYTF,TGCAGTGCTAGAGATGGTCAGAGAACTAACTATGGCTACACCTTC
TRBV4-1,TRBJ2-5,NA,many,CASSQFPAKETQYF,TGCGCCAGCAGCCAATTTCCAGCTAAAGAGACCCAGTACTTC
TRBV6-2/TRBV6-3,TRBJ1-2,NA,NA,CASSYTGTPIGYTF,TGTGCCAGCAGTTATACCGGGACACCAATTGGCTACACCTTC
TRBV5-1,TRBJ1-1,TRBD1,few,CATSYRGTEAFF,TGCGCCACCTCGTACAGGGGCACTGAAGCTTTCTTT
TRBV4-1,TRBJ1-3,NA,NA,CASSQGSYSPSGNTIYF,TGCGCCAGCAGCCAAGGATCATATTCCCCCTCTGGAAACACCATATATTTT
TRBV6-5,TRBJ2-3,NA,few,CASSYSVTAGQDTQYF,TGTGCCAGCAGTTACTCGGTGACCGCCGGTCAAGATACGCAGTATTTT
TRBV29-1,TRBJ2-3,TRBD1,few,CSVERTGGAEDTQYF,TGCAGCGTTGAAAGAACAGGGGGCGCAGAGGATACGCAGTATTTT
TRBV20-1,TRBJ2-2,TRBD1,many,CSAWDRGTGELFF,TGCAGTGCTTGGGACAGGGGCACCGGGGAGCTGTTTTTT
TRBV29-1,TRBJ2-1,NA,NA,CSVEGPKYPWTANNEQFF,TGCAGCGTTGAGGGTCCCAAATATCCATGGACAGCCAACAATGAGCAGTTCTTC
TRBV7-9,TRBJ2-2,TRBD1,few,CAPGTGFGGELFF,TGTGCCCCCGGGACAGGGTTTGGCGGGGAGCTGTTTTTT
TRBV19,TRBJ1-1,TRBD1,NA,CASSRDRETAFF,TGTGCCAGTAGTCGGGACAGGGAGACGGCTTTCTTT
TRBV27,TRBJ1-1,NA,few,CASSLWSTSPTEAFF,TGTGCCAGCAGTTTATGGTCAACCTCACCCACTGAAGCTTTCTTT
TRBV28,TRBJ2-7,NA,NA,CASGPTLSYEQYF,TGTGCCAGCGGACCTACGCTCTCCTACGAGCAGTACTTC
TRBV7-9,TRBJ2-5,TRBD1,NA,CASSSTGAQYF,TGTGCCAGCAGCTCGACAGGGGCCCAGTACTTC
TRBV12-3/TRBV12-4,TRBJ2-1,NA,NA,CASSTTSRAEQFF,TGTGCCAGCAGTACGACATCCAGAGCCGAGCAGTTCTTC
TRBV7-8,TRBJ2-3,TRBD2,few,CASSLLAGPPGDTQYF,TGTGCCAGCAGCTTGCTAGCGGGCCCCCCCGGAGATACGCAGTATTTT
TRBV4-1,TRBJ2-2,TRBD1,NA,CASSQASGTGKIWTGELFF,TGCGCCAGCAGCCAAGCCTCCGGGACAGGGAAGATTTGGACCGGGGAGCTGTTTTTT
TRBV5-1,TRBJ2-1,NA,NA,CASGPVGDNEQFF,TGCGCCAGCGGGCCGGTGGGGGACAATGAGCAGTTCTTC
TRBV25-1,TRBJ2-3,NA,NA,CASSDPGSVAGDTQYF,TGTGCCAGCAGTGACCCGGGATCGGTAGCCGGGGATACGCAGTATTTT
TRBV19,TRBJ2-1,NA,few,CASSIGAPLSSYNEQFF,TGTGCCAGTAGTATTGGGGCCCCGCTCAGCTCCTACAATGAGCAGTTCTTC
TRBV12-3/TRBV12-4,TRBJ2-1,NA,NA,CASSSPPGFDEQFF,TGTGCCAGCAGTTCACCCCCCGGTTTCGATGAGCAGTTCTTC
TRBV2,TRBJ1-5,NA,many,CASSEGHYSNQPQHF,TGTGCCAGCAGTGAAGGACACTATAGCAATCAGCCCCAGCATTTT
TRBV5-1,TRBJ1-1,NA,once,CASTAGPEAFF,TGCGCCAGCACGGCGGGACCTGAAGCTTTCTTT
TRBV5-1,TRBJ1-2,NA,few,CASSLRGLNYGYTF,TGCGCCAGCAGCTTGAGGGGCTTGAACTATGGCTACACCTTC
TRBV5-1,TRBJ1-2,NA,few,CASSPATDYGYTF,TGCGCCAGCAGCCCAGCCACGGATTATGGCTACACCTTC
TRBV6-5,TRBJ2-7,TRBD2,NA,CASSYSTTGGPEDEQYF,TGTGCCAGCAGTTACTCGACCACGGGGGGGCCGGAGGACGAGCAGTACTTC
TRBV7-9,TRBJ2-5,NA,NA,CASLVGGPQETQYF,TGTGCCAGCCTCGTGGGGGGACCCCAAGAGACCCAGTACTTC
TRBV5-5,TRBJ1-5,NA,few,CASSLRGQINQPQHF,TGTGCCAGCAGCTTGCGGGGACAAATTAATCAGCCCCAGCATTTT
TRBV20-1,TRBJ2-1,NA,NA,CSARSRNYNEQFF,TGCAGTGCTAGGTCTCGGAATTACAATGAGCAGTTCTTC
TRBV4-3,TRBJ2-2,NA,NA,CASSPGHAGYGELFF,TGCGCCAGCAGCCCGGGTCATGCAGGGTACGGGGAGCTGTTTTTT
TRBV29-1,TRBJ1-1,NA,many,CSVDLAFF,TGCAGCGTTGATTTGGCTTTCTTT
TRBV25-1,TRBJ1-2,NA,NA,CASRSGDGYTF,TGTGCCAGCAGATCAGGGGATGGCTACACCTTC
TRBV7-3,TRBJ2-3,NA,NA,CASQRSYTDTQYF,TGTGCCAGCCAGAGGAGCTACACAGATACGCAGTATTTT
TRBV28,TRBJ1-1,NA,NA,CASSPGGSSTEAFF,TGTGCCAGCAGCCCTGGGGGAAGTAGCACTGAAGCTTTCTTT
TRBV7-9,TRBJ2-5,NA,NA,CASSLAFSEEAQETQYF,TGTGCCAGCAGCTTAGCGTTCTCGGAGGAAGCACAAGAGACCCAGTACTTC
TRBV29-1,TRBJ2-3,TRBD1,few,CSVEGGFGTDTQYF,TGCAGCGTCGAAGGGGGCTTCGGCACAGATACGCAGTATTTT
TRBV12-3/TRBV12-4,TRBJ2-5,NA,few,CASRQSRQTQYF,TGTGCCAGCCGTCAATCCAGACAGACCCAGTACTTC
TRBV7-2,TRBJ1-2,NA,NA,CASSFEYPGPSLYGYTF,TGTGCCAGCAGCTTTGAGTACCCGGGGCCAAGTTTGTATGGCTACACCTTC
TRBV19,TRBJ2-7,NA,NA,CASSIGFRGIRSYEQYF,TGTGCCAGTAGTATTGGTTTTAGGGGTATCCGCTCCTACGAGCAGTACTTC
TRBV6-5,TRBJ1-1,NA,many,CASSSGDRGTEAFF,TGTGCCAGCAGTTCAGGCGACAGAGGGACTGAAGCTTTCTTT
TRBV20-1,TRBJ1-5,NA,few,CSALGRDYSNQPQHF,TGCAGTGCCCTAGGCAGGGATTATAGCAATCAGCCCCAGCATTTT
TRBV29-1,TRBJ2-7,TRBD1,NA,CSVEEKRTGGSYEQYF,TGCAGCGTTGAAGAAAAGAGGACAGGGGGCTCCTACGAGCAGTACTTC
TRBV7-9,TRBJ2-3,TRBD2,NA,CASSFAGGPTNTQYF,TGTGCCAGCAGCTTCGCGGGGGGGCCTACAAATACGCAGTATTTT
TRBV24-1,TRBJ2-7,TRBD1,few,CATSDLPGGSNEQYF,TGTGCCACCAGTGATTTGCCAGGGGGCTCAAACGAGCAGTACTTC
TRBV5-1,TRBJ1-4,NA,NA,CASSLGDGRTNEKLFF,TGCGCCAGCAGCCTCGGGGACGGACGAACTAATGAAAAACTGTTTTTT
TRBV29-1,TRBJ2-7,NA,few,CSVVAQYEQYF,TGCAGCGTTGTTGCCCAATACGAGCAGTACTTC
TRBV4-1,TRBJ1-5,NA,few,CASSQTGSQPQHF,TGCGCCAGCAGCCAAACAGGGAGTCAGCCCCAGCATTTT
TRBV5-1,TRBJ2-7,NA,few,CASSRGRPPIDEQYF,TGCGCCAGCAGCCGGGGCCGTCCCCCGATTGACGAGCAGTACTTC
TRBV6-2/TRBV6-3,TRBJ2-7,NA,NA,CASSYSRRGLYEQYF,TGTGCCAGCAGTTACAGTCGGCGGGGTCTCTACGAGCAGTACTTC
TRBV27,TRBJ1-4,NA,NA,CASSSTGPPGNEKLFF,TGTGCCAGCAGTTCGACGGGCCCGCCCGGTAATGAAAAACTGTTTTTT
TRBV7-6,TRBJ2-1,TRBD2,NA,CASRSGGPYNEQFF,TGTGCCAGCAGGAGCGGGGGCCCCTACAATGAGCAGTTCTTC
TRBV7-9,TRBJ2-1,NA,NA,CATFPWDEQFF,TGTGCCACCTTTCCCTGGGATGAGCAGTTCTTC
TRBV11-2,TRBJ2-4,NA,few,CASSLLLSLNIQYF,TGTGCCAGCAGCTTACTTTTAAGTTTAAACATTCAGTACTTC
TRBV5-1,TRBJ2-1,TRBD2,NA,CASSLGSGGAYNEQFF,TGCGCCAGCAGCTTGGGCAGCGGGGGGGCCTACAATGAGCAGTTCTTC
TRBV5-5,TRBJ2-5,NA,NA,CASRLTSWETQYF,TGTGCCAGCAGGTTGACTAGTTGGGAGACCCAGTACTTC